This T cell receptor beta chain was obtained from a study of T-cell memory formation after mild COVID-19. Notes on the study in general: Those CD4+ clones that contracted were mainly in CM and EM (CD8+ ones in EMRA). Clones shrinking from day 15 to 85 showed even CD4/CD8 mixes; later expanders tilted CD4+.

Constant-segment primers served in 5'RACE that generated TCR alpha and TCR beta cDNA libraries bearing sample barcodes and UMIs. TCRdb re-analysed the 5' RACE reads in MiXCR, keeping a single row per CDR3 protein. Among tens of thousands of distinct CDR3 sequences listed, over 6.5% were seen once. Germline V gives CDR1 SGHTS, CDR2 YDEGEE. Trimming shortened V by 4 bases and J by 6 bases, and 16 bases separated the two germline ends. The CDR3 loop spans 14 amino acids. Points on this clonotype: Its antigen is as yet unknown.

This receptor was taken from an adult who had mild COVID-19 (a few samples of this study predate the infection). Cell type and time point are not known. The genes are TRBV5-8 and TRBJ1-2; a possible D gene is TRBD1 (5 bases). The specimen was PBMCs or a T cell subset sorted from them (not recorded which). CDR3 DNA sequence: TGTGCCAGCAGCCGGGCGGCGGGGCGAAATGGCTACACCTTC. It yields the protein CASSRAAGRNGYTF.